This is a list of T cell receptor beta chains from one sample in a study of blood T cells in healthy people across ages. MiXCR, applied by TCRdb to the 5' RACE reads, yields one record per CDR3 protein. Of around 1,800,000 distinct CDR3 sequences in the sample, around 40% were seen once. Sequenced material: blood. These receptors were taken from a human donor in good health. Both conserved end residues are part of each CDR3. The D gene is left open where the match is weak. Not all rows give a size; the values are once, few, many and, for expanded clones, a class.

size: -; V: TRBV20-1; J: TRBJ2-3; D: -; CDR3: CSTSRLAGDTQYF; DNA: TGCAGTACCAGTCGACTCGCGGGAGATACGCAGTATTTT
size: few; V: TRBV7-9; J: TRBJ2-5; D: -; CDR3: CASSPQGGKTQYF; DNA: TGTGCCAGCAGTCCCCAGGGGGGAAAGACCCAGTACTTC
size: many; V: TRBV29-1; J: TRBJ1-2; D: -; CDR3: CSVEDIPEYGYTF; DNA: TGCAGCGTTGAAGATATTCCGGAATATGGCTACACCTTC
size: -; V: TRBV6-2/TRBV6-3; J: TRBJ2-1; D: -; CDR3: CASSYPAGGGNEQFF; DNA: TGTGCCAGCAGTTACCCGGCAGGGGGAGGGAATGAGCAGTTCTTC
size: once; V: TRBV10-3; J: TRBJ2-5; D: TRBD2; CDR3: CAISEAGGPGETQYF; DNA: TGTGCCATCAGTGAGGCGGGAGGGCCGGGAGAGACCCAGTACTTC
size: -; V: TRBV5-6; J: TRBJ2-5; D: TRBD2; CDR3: CASSLFRGAGGLQETQYF; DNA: TGTGCCAGCAGCTTGTTCAGAGGGGCGGGGGGACTCCAAGAGACCCAGTACTTC
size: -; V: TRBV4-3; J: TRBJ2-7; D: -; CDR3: CASSQDFPGRCDEQYF; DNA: TGCGCCAGCAGCCAAGACTTCCCGGGGAGATGCGACGAGCAGTACTTC
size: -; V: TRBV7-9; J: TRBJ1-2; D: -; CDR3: CASSFLVGQINYGYTF; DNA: TGTGCCAGCAGCTTTTTAGTTGGACAAATCAACTATGGCTACACCTTC
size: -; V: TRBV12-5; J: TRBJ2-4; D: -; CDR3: CASGMTGENIQYF; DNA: TGTGCTAGTGGAATGACAGGAGAAAACATTCAGTACTTC
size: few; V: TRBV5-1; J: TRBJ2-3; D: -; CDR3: CASSQDPPGAHTDTQYF; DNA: TGCGCCAGCAGCCAGGACCCACCAGGGGCCCACACAGATACGCAGTATTTT
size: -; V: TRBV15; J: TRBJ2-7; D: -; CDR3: CATRDSRGPTYEQYF; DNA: TGTGCCACCAGAGATTCCAGGGGTCCTACCTACGAGCAGTACTTC
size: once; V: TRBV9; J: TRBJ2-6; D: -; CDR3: CASSPQGVNSGANVLTF; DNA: TGTGCCAGCAGCCCCCAAGGGGTCAACTCTGGGGCCAACGTCCTGACTTTC
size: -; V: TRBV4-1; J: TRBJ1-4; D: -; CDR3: CASSSLAGGGKLFF; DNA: TGCGCCAGCAGCTCACTTGCGGGGGGTGGAAAACTGTTTTTT
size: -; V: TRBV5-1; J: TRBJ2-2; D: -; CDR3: CASSFTSNTGELFF; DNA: TGCGCCAGCAGCTTTACGTCGAACACCGGGGAGCTGTTTTTT